This is a list of T cell receptor beta chains from one sample in a study of blood T cell repertoires in COVID-19. Data came from immunoSEQ multiplex PCR; TCRdb stores just in-frame clones and leaves some out. Of 100,000 to 150,000 clones detected, about 81% appear once; the ten largest clones hold 17%. Specimen: peripheral blood. Source of these receptors: a woman aged 80 or over with acute or convalescent COVID-19. Both conserved end residues are part of each CDR3. Each record gives: D gene, J gene, V gene, clone size, CDR3 length, CDR3 protein, CDR3 DNA. A D gene is named only where the DNA matches it firmly. Not every row has a clone size; where given, it reads once, few, many or a size class.

d_gene: TRBD1; j_gene: TRBJ1-5; v_gene: TRBV18; abundance: -; len: 15; CDR3aa: CASSARQGAGQPQHF; CDR3nt: TGTGCCAGCTCAGCCCGACAGGGGGCGGGTCAGCCCCAGCATTTT
d_gene: -; j_gene: TRBJ1-1; v_gene: TRBV30; abundance: -; len: 13; CDR3aa: CAWSEAGLTEAFF; CDR3nt: TGTGCCTGGAGTGAGGCAGGGCTCACTGAAGCTTTCTTT
d_gene: TRBD2; j_gene: TRBJ2-7; v_gene: TRBV4-3; abundance: -; len: 15; CDR3aa: CASSQDSGGGYEQYF; CDR3nt: TGCGCCAGCAGCCAAGATTCGGGAGGGGGCTACGAGCAGTACTTC
d_gene: TRBD1; j_gene: TRBJ1-3; v_gene: TRBV5-1; abundance: -; len: 16; CDR3aa: CASSLAGQGGGNTIYF; CDR3nt: TGCGCCAGCAGCTTGGCCGGACAGGGCGGTGGAAACACCATATATTTT
d_gene: -; j_gene: TRBJ1-3; v_gene: TRBV5-1; abundance: -; len: 15; CDR3aa: CASSLAGTDGNTIYF; CDR3nt: TGCGCCAGCAGCTTGGCGGGGACTGATGGAAACACCATATATTTT
d_gene: -; j_gene: TRBJ1-1; v_gene: TRBV5-4; abundance: few; len: 13; CDR3aa: CASSSSGGTEAFF; CDR3nt: TGTGCCAGCAGCTCCTCCGGCGGTACTGAAGCTTTCTTT
d_gene: -; j_gene: TRBJ1-5; v_gene: TRBV30; abundance: -; len: 15; CDR3aa: CAWSVGRVSNQPQHF; CDR3nt: TGTGCCTGGAGTGTCGGCAGGGTCAGCAATCAGCCCCAGCATTTT
d_gene: TRBD1; j_gene: TRBJ2-7; v_gene: TRBV7-8; abundance: -; len: 15; CDR3aa: CASSLGGQSFHEQYF; CDR3nt: TGTGCCAGCAGCTTAGGGGGACAGTCTTTTCACGAGCAGTACTTC
d_gene: -; j_gene: TRBJ2-5; v_gene: TRBV30; abundance: -; len: 12; CDR3aa: CAWSQGQETQYF; CDR3nt: TGTGCCTGGAGCCAGGGGCAAGAGACCCAGTACTTC
d_gene: -; j_gene: TRBJ2-7; v_gene: TRBV9; abundance: -; len: 13; CDR3aa: CASSPGGSLEQYF; CDR3nt: TGTGCCAGCAGCCCCGGCGGTAGCCTCGAGCAGTACTTC
d_gene: TRBD2; j_gene: TRBJ2-1; v_gene: TRBV4-1; abundance: few; len: 17; CDR3aa: CASRTSGRTYPNNEQFF; CDR3nt: TGCGCCAGCAGGACTAGCGGGAGAACCTACCCCAACAATGAGCAGTTCTTC
d_gene: -; j_gene: TRBJ1-3; v_gene: TRBV12-5; abundance: -; len: 17; CDR3aa: CASGSILTGVSGNTIYF; CDR3nt: TGTGCTAGTGGTTCAATCCTAACAGGAGTCTCTGGAAACACCATATATTTT
d_gene: -; j_gene: TRBJ1-2; v_gene: TRBV25-1; abundance: -; len: 13; CDR3aa: CASSEGSNYGYTF; CDR3nt: TGTGCCAGCTCAGAGGGATCCAACTATGGCTACACCTTC
d_gene: -; j_gene: TRBJ1-2; v_gene: TRBV5-4; abundance: -; len: 14; CDR3aa: CASSLYRAGYGYTF; CDR3nt: TGTGCCAGCAGCTTGTACAGGGCAGGCTATGGCTACACCTTC
d_gene: TRBD2; j_gene: TRBJ2-3; v_gene: TRBV3-1/TRBV3-2; abundance: -; len: 16; CDR3aa: CASSQARDYRTDTQYF; CDR3nt: TGTGCCAGCAGCCAGGCTCGGGACTATCGCACAGATACGCAGTATTTT
d_gene: TRBD1; j_gene: TRBJ1-3; v_gene: TRBV30; abundance: -; len: 15; CDR3aa: CAWSVLGGFGNTIYF; CDR3nt: TGTGCCTGGAGTGTACTAGGGGGCTTCGGGAACACCATATATTTT
d_gene: TRBD1; j_gene: TRBJ2-7; v_gene: TRBV11-2; abundance: -; len: 13; CDR3aa: CASSPDRGGEQYF; CDR3nt: TGTGCCAGCAGCCCGGACAGGGGCGGCGAGCAGTACTTC
d_gene: -; j_gene: TRBJ1-2; v_gene: TRBV5-4; abundance: -; len: 15; CDR3aa: CASSPAGGVLYGYTF; CDR3nt: TGTGCCAGCAGCCCAGCGGGAGGGGTCCTCTATGGCTACACCTTC
d_gene: TRBD1; j_gene: TRBJ1-2; v_gene: TRBV3-1/TRBV3-2; abundance: few; len: 16; CDR3aa: CASSQDSRGQLYGYTF; CDR3nt: TGTGCCAGCAGCCAAGATAGCAGGGGGCAATTGTATGGCTACACCTTC
d_gene: -; j_gene: TRBJ2-2; v_gene: TRBV5-1; abundance: -; len: 15; CDR3aa: CASSLPSGQTGELFF; CDR3nt: TGCGCCAGCAGCTTGCCTAGCGGACAGACCGGGGAGCTGTTTTTT
d_gene: -; j_gene: TRBJ2-2; v_gene: TRBV7-2; abundance: -; len: 16; CDR3aa: CASSLLRVRNTGELFF; CDR3nt: TGTGCCAGCAGCTTGCTCAGGGTACGGAACACCGGGGAGCTGTTTTTT
d_gene: -; j_gene: TRBJ1-5; v_gene: TRBV10-2; abundance: -; len: 12; CDR3aa: CASSESFGPQHF; CDR3nt: TGCGCCAGCAGTGAAAGTTTCGGGCCCCAGCATTTT
d_gene: -; j_gene: TRBJ2-1; v_gene: TRBV7-2; abundance: -; len: 16; CDR3aa: CASSLALASGHNEQFF; CDR3nt: TGTGCCAGCAGCTTAGCTCTAGCGAGCGGTCACAATGAGCAGTTCTTC
d_gene: TRBD1; j_gene: TRBJ2-7; v_gene: TRBV19; abundance: once; len: 12; CDR3aa: CASSTGTGEQYF; CDR3nt: TGTGCCAGTAGTACCGGGACAGGGGAGCAGTACTTC